This entry concerns a single T cell receptor beta chain. Its antigen remains unidentified. TCRdb used MiXCR to reprocess the 5' RACE reads, holding one entry per CDR3 protein. Of some 450,000 distinct CDR3 sequences in the sample, 20% are singletons; the top ten hold 8.4%. The sample belongs to a study of T-cell memory formation after mild COVID-19. Overall study context: Clustering of TCRs was largely donor specific. Findings and caveats of the study: Contracting CD8+ clones were enriched in EMRA, CD4+ mainly in CM and EM.

The CDR3 runs 13 residues. Trimming at V came to 8 bases and at J to 4 bases, leaving 4 bases not matched to a gene. Material for sequencing was PBMCs or a T cell subset sorted from them (not recorded which). This rearrangement joins TRBV12-3 or TRBV12-4 to TRBJ2-2, with 7 bases fitting TRBD2. This clonotype was obtained from an adult woman who had mild COVID-19 (a few samples of this study predate the infection). Cell type and time point are not known. CDR3 in amino acids: CASREVGTGELFF. Here the CDR3 DNA reads TGTGCCAGCCGGGAGGTGGGCACCGGGGAGCTGTTTTTT.